These 17 T cell receptor beta chains were sequenced from one sample in a study of cytomegalovirus exposure and HLA in healthy donors. The PCR made use of 60 Vbeta and 13 Jbeta primers. The assay was immunoSEQ multiplex PCR, and TCRdb's table has in-frame clones only and misses some. This table has 200,000 or so clones, 84% appearing once. Sequencing was carried out using PBMCs. The receptors shown here come from a boy aged 5-17 years in good health and CMV-seronegative.

This rearrangement joins TRBV29-1 to TRBJ2-3; TRBD2 agrees at 9 bases. From germline, CDR1 is SQVTM and CDR2 ANQGSEA. J gave up 2 bases and V 7 bases, and 7 bases lay outside the gene matches. The CDR3 consists of 14 residues. CDR3 protein: CSATAGGSTDTQYF. In DNA, the CDR3 is TGCAGCGCCACCGCGGGAGGGTCCACAGATACGCAGTATTTT.

This clone has just one count. This chain's CDR3 is CASSPLDEQYF. The CDR3 bases are TGTGCCAGCAGTCCCCTCGACGAGCAGTACTTC. The V gene is TRBV27, the J gene TRBJ2-7; D is undetermined. Germline CDR1 MNHEY, CDR2 SMNVEV (reference sequence). The CDR3 extends over 11 amino acids. With 5 bases removed from V and 5 bases from J, the gap between germline ends came to 7 bases.

The rearrangement uses TRBV6-5 and TRBJ1-1; D remains unclear. The CDR3 is made up of 15 amino acids. V dropped 7 bases and J dropped 3 bases, with 18 bases sitting between them. The V gene's germline CDR1 is MNHEY and CDR2 SVGAGI. The CDR3 DNA sequence: TGTGCCAGCATTCCTTTGGAGGGTATGTACACTGAAGCTTTCTTT. This encodes CASIPLEGMYTEAFF.

A note on this clone: The junction shows a germline mismatch at one end, possibly a read error. This sequence joins TRBV27 and TRBJ1-1, with D uncertain. This CDR3 has 13 residues. The germline V gene has CDR1 MNHEY and CDR2 SMNVEV (reference sequence). The CDR3 sequence: CASSISRNTEAFF. In nucleotides, the CDR3 is TGTGCCAGCAGTATATCGAGGAACACTGAAGCTTTCTTT.

J is TRBJ1-2 and V is TRBV11-2; TRBD1 agrees at 10 bases. V lost 3 bases and J lost 5; bases outside the gene matches: 9. The CDR3 extends over 16 amino acids. The germline V gene encodes CDR1 SGHAT and CDR2 FQNNGV. The CDR3 bases are TGTGCCAGCAGCTTGAATAGGGGACAGGGGAGGTATGGCTACACCTTC. Protein product: CASSLNRGQGRYGYTF.

The chain combines TRBV15 with TRBJ1-4; no firm D call. Germline CDR1 and CDR2: LNHNV and YYDKDF (reference sequence). The V end lost 0 bases, the J end lost 0 bases, and 8 bases lay between the germline ends. The CDR3 runs to 16 residues. CDR3 amino acids: CATSRDLLATNEKLFF. CDR3 DNA: TGTGCCACCAGCAGAGATCTTCTAGCAACTAATGAAAAACTGTTTTTT. Based on the CDR3 plus reference TRBV15 and TRBJ1-4, the full variable domain is DAMVIQNPRYQVTQFGKPVTLSCSQTLNHNVMYWYQQKSSQAPKLLFHYYDKDFNNEADTPDNFQSRRPNTSFCFLDIRSPGLGDTAMYLCATSRDLLATNEKLFFGSGTQLSVL.

J is TRBJ1-3 and V is TRBV6-5, with D perhaps matching TRBD1 (5 bases). Germline CDR1 reads MNHEY; CDR2 reads SVGAGI. The V and J ends lost 7 bases and 3 bases respectively, with 13 bases between them. This CDR3 has 14 residues. The CDR3 here is CASIGRDYGNTIYF. As DNA, the CDR3 is TGTGCCAGCATCGGTAGGGACTATGGAAACACCATATATTTT.

Of note for this clone: Its ends do not fully match the called genes, so a read error is possible. The chain has TRBV5-1 and TRBJ2-7; D may be TRBD2 (5 bases). The CDR3 loop spans 12 amino acids. Germline-derived CDR1 and CDR2 are SGHRS and YFSETQ. The CDR3 region has the DNA TGCGCCAGCAGCTTGGGAGACTACGAGCAGTGCTTC. This gives the protein CASSLGDYEQCF.

V usage is TRBV4-3 and J usage is TRBJ1-2; D gene ambiguous. Trimming left V 4 bases short and J 6 bases short, with 12 bases between. This CDR3 is built from 13 residues. The germline gives CDR1 LGHNA, CDR2 YSLEER. In DNA, the CDR3 is TGCGCCAGCAGCCCGCGCGGGTTCCATGGCTACACCTTC. Protein product: CASSPRGFHGYTF.

A remark on this clone: The junction departs from the called germline gene at one end, perhaps through a read error. The chain couples TRBV5-1 to TRBJ2-5; TRBD2 matches 8 bases. Germline assignment: CDR1 SGHRS and CDR2 YFSETQ. This CDR3 is built from 13 residues. CDR3 in DNA: TGCGCCAGCAGCTTGCGGGAGGGCCGTGTATTGGACTTC. The encoded protein is CASSLREGRVLDF.

V and J are TRBV28 and TRBJ1-2; D is unresolved. Germline CDR1 and CDR2: MDHEN and SYDVKM. V was pared by 6 bases and J by 7 bases, with 15 bases between. This CDR3 is 13 amino acids long. Here the CDR3 DNA reads TGTGCCAGCAGATTCCTAGAGAAGAGTGGCTACACCTTC. It encodes CASRFLEKSGYTF.

The genes are TRBV27 and TRBJ1-5; D possibly corresponds to TRBD1 (5 bases). CDR3 length: 14 amino acids. The germline CDR1 and CDR2 sequences are MNHEY and SMNVEV (reference sequence). CDR3 residues: CTSPHRQNNQPQHF. CDR3 bases: TGTACCTCCCCTCATCGACAGAACAATCAGCCCCAGCATTTT.

The chain employs TRBV6-1 and TRBJ2-7, with D maybe TRBD2 (5 bases). The CDR3 loop spans 13 amino acids. V was clipped by 6 bases and J by 3 bases, with 12 bases between them. CDR1 is MNHNS, CDR2 SASEGT, per germline. The CDR3 bases are TGTGCCAGCAGACCCTTCGGGGACTACGAGCAGTACTTC. This encodes CASRPFGDYEQYF.

CDR3 DNA: TGTGCCAGTAGTCCATCCGCACTAGCGGGAGGGGGAGATACGCAGTATTTT. This translates into CASSPSALAGGGDTQYF. This rearrangement joins TRBV19 to TRBJ2-3, with 13 bases lining up with TRBD2. CDR1 is LNHDA and CDR2 is SQIVND in the germline V gene (reference sequence). CDR3 length: 17 residues. V was pared by 5 bases and J by 5 bases, with 10 bases of the junction left unmatched.

The V call is TRBV12-5, the J call TRBJ2-5; D gene ambiguous. The V gene's germline CDR1 is LGHNT and CDR2 FRNRAP. The CDR3 runs to 14 residues. Trimming took 11 bases from V and 1 from J, leaving 17 bases between them. The CDR3 bases are TGTGCTCTAAGCGTGGAACTCGGCCAAGAGACCCAGTACTTC. It yields the protein CALSVELGQETQYF.

The chain is built from TRBV28 and TRBJ2-6, with a possible D match to TRBD1 (5 bases). Germline V gene sequence: CDR1 MDHEN, CDR2 SYDVKM. V shed 7 bases and J shed 2 bases, with 15 bases lying between them. The CDR3 is 16 residues long. The CDR3: CASTRQGLAGANVLTF. The DNA of the CDR3 is TGTGCCAGCACCCGGCAGGGATTGGCTGGGGCCAACGTCCTGACTTTC.

This chain joins TRBV2 and TRBJ1-4; possibly TRBD1 for D (5 bases). The germline CDR1 and CDR2 sequences are SNHLY and FYNNEI. Trimming shortened V by 4 bases and J by 6 bases, and 12 bases separated the two germline ends. This CDR3 has 14 residues. CDR3 residues: CASSAWTMDEKLFF. CDR3 in DNA: TGTGCCAGCAGTGCGTGGACAATGGATGAAAAACTGTTTTTT.